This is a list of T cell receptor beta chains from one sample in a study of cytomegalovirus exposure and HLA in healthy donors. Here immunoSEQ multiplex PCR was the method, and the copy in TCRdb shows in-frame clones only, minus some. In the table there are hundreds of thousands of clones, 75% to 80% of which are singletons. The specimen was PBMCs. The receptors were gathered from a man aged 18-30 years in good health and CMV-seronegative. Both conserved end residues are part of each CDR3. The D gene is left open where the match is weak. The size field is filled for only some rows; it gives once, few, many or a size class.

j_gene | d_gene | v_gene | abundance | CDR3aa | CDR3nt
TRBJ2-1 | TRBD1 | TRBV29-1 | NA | CSVPGQGSYNEQFF | TGCAGCGTCCCGGGACAGGGGAGTTACAATGAGCAGTTCTTC
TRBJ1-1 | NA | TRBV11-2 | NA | CASSLGGQGLDTEAFF | TGTGCCAGCAGCCTAGGTGGGCAGGGACTAGACACTGAAGCTTTCTTT
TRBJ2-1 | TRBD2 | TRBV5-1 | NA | CASSLTSDSYNEQFF | TGCGCCAGCAGCTTAACTAGCGACTCCTACAATGAGCAGTTCTTC
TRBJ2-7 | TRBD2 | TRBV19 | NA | CASSTLGLGGYEQYF | TGTGCCAGTAGTACTTTGGGACTAGGGGGCTACGAGCAGTACTTC
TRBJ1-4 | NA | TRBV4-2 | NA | CASSQERGLGLPSSNEKLFF | TGTGCCAGCAGCCAAGAGCGCGGCCTGGGACTACCGTCTTCTAATGAAAAACTGTTTTTT
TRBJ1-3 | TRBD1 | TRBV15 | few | CATSRGDRFSGNTIYF | TGTGCCACCAGCAGAGGGGACAGGTTCTCTGGAAACACCATATATTTT
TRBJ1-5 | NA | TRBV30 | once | CAWSSLYSNQPQHF | TGTGCCTGGAGTTCCCTGTATAGCAATCAGCCCCAGCATTTT
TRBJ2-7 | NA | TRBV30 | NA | CAWSAMGTSYEQYF | TGTGCCTGGAGTGCGATGGGCACTTCCTACGAGCAGTACTTC
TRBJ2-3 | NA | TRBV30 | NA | CAWSSGTQYF | TGTGCCTGGAGCTCGGGTACGCAGTATTTT
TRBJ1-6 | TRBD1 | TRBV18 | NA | CASSPAGGTYNSPLHF | TGTGCCAGCTCACCCGCAGGGGGTACCTATAATTCACCCCTCCACTTT
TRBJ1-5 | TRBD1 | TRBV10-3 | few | CAISEQGSNQPQHF | TGTGCCATCAGTGAACAGGGGAGCAATCAGCCCCAGCATTTT
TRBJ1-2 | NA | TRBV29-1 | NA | CSVVTGNNYGYTF | TGCAGCGTTGTTACAGGGAATAACTATGGCTACACCTTC
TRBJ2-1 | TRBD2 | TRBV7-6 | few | CASSVSGGDYNEQFF | TGTGCCAGCAGCGTCAGCGGGGGTGACTACAATGAGCAGTTCTTC
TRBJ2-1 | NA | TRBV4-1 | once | CASSPQLDNEQFF | TGCGCCAGCAGCCCGCAGTTGGACAATGAGCAGTTCTTC
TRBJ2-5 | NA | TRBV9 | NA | CASSPTPYQETQYF | TGTGCCAGCAGCCCCACTCCGTACCAAGAGACCCAGTACTTC
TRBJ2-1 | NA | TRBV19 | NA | CASSIFSSYNEQFF | TGTGCCAGTAGTATATTTAGCTCCTACAATGAGCAGTTCTTC
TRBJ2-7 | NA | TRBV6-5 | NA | CASSYDSGNYEQYF | TGTGCCAGCAGTTACGATTCGGGGAACTACGAGCAGTACTTC
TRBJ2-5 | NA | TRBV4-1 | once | CANMGAVYETRYF | TGCGCCAACATGGGGGCGGTGTACGAGACCCGGTACTTC
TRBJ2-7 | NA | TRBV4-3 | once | CASSHNPITGRAYEQYF | TGCGCCAGCAGCCACAACCCCATTACAGGAAGGGCCTACGAGCAGTACTTC
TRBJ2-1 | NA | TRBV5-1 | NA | CASSPMGGDYNEQFF | TGCGCCAGCAGCCCCATGGGGGGAGACTACAATGAGCAGTTCTTC
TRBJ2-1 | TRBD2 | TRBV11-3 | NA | CASSLGGQRGNEQFF | TGTGCCAGCAGCTTAGGAGGGCAGCGGGGTAATGAGCAGTTCTTC
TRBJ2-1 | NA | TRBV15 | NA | CATRNLGPGEQFF | TGTGCCACCAGGAATTTGGGGCCGGGTGAGCAGTTCTTC